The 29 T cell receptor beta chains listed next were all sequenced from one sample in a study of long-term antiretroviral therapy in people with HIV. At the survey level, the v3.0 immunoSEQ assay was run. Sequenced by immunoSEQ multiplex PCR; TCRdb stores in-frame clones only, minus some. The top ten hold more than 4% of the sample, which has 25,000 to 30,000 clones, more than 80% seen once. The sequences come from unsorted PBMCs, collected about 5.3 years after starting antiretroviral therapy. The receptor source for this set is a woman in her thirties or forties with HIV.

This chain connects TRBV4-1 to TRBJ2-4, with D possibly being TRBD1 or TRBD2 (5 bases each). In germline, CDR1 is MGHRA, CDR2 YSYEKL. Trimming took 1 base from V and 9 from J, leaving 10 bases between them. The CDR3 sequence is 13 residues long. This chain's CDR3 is CASSQVEGSIQYF. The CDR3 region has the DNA TGCGCCAGCAGCCAAGTAGAGGGGAGCATTCAGTACTTC.

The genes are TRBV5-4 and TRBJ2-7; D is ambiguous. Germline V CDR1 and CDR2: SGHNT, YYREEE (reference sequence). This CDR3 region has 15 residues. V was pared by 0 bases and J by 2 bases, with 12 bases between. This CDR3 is CASSLGGASAYEQYF. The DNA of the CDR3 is TGTGCCAGCAGCTTGGGAGGAGCGTCCGCCTACGAGCAGTACTTC.

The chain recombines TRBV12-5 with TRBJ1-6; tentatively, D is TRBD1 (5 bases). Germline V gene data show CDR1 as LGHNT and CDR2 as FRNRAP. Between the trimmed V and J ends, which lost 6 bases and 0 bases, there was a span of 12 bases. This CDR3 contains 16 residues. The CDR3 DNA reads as TGTGCTAGTGGACCGGACACGAGCTCCTATAATTCACCCCTCCACTTT. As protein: CASGPDTSSYNSPLHF.

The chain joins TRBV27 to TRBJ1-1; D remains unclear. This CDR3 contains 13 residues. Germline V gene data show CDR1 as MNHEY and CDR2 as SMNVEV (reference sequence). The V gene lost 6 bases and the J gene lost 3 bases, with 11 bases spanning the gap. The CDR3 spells CASSLLIHTEAFF. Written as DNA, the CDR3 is TGTGCCAGCAGCTTACTAATTCACACTGAAGCTTTCTTT.

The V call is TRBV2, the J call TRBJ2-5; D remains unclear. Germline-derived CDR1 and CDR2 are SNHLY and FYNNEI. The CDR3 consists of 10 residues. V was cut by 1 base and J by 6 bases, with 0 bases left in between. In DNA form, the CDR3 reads TGTGCCAGCAGTGAAGAGACCCAGTACTTC. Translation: CASSEETQYF.

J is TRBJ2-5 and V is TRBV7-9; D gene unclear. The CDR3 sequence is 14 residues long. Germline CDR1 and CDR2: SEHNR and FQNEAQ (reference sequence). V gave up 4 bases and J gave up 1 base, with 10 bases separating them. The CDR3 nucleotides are TGTGCCAGCAGCTATGTCGCGGTCCAAGAGACCCAGTACTTC. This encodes CASSYVAVQETQYF.

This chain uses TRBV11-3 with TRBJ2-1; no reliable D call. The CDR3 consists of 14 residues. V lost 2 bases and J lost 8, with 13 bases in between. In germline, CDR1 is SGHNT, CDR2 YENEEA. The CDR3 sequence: CASSLSEVYDEQFF. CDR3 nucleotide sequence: TGTGCCAGCAGCTTAAGCGAGGTGTACGATGAGCAGTTCTTC.

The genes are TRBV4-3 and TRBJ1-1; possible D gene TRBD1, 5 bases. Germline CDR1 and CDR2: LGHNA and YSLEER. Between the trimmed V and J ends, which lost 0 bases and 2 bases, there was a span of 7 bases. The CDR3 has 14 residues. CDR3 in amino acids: CASSQERGNTEAFF. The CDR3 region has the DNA TGCGCCAGCAGCCAAGAGAGGGGTAACACTGAAGCTTTCTTT.

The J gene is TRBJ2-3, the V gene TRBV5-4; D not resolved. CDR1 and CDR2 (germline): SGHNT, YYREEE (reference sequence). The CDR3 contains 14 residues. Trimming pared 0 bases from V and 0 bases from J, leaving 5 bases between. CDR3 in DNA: TGTGCCAGCAGCTTGGACAGTAGCACAGATACGCAGTATTTT. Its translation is CASSLDSSTDTQYF.

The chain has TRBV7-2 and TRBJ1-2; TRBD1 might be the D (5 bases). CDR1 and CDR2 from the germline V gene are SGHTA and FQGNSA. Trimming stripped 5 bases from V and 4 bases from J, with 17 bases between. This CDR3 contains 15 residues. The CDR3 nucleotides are TGTGCCAGCAGCCCTTGGGGCAGGTTTTCCTATGGCTACACCTTC. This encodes CASSPWGRFSYGYTF.

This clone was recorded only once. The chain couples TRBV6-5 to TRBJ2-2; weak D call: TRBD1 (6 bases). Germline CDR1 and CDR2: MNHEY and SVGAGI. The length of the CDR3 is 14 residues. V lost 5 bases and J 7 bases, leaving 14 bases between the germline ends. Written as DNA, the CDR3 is TGTGCCAGCAGTAGGGGGAGTAGGAGCGGGGAGCTGTTTTTT. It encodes CASSRGSRSGELFF.

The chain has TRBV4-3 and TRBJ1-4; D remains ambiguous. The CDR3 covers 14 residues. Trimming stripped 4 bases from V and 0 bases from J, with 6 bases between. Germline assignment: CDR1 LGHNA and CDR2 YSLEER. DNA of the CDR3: TGCGCCAGCAGCCCCAGCACAACTAATGAAAAACTGTTTTTT. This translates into CASSPSTTNEKLFF.

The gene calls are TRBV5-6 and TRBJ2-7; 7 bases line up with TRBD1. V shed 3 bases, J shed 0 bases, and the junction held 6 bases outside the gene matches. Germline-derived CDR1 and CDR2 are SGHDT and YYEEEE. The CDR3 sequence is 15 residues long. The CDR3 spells CASSSRGRLSYEQYF. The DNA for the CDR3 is TGTGCCAGCAGCTCTAGGGGGCGACTCTCCTACGAGCAGTACTTC.

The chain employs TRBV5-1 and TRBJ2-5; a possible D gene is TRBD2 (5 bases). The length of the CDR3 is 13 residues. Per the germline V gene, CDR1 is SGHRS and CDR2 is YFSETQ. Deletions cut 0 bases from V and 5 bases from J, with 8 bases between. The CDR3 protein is CASSLGGLETQYF. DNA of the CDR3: TGCGCCAGCAGCTTGGGCGGGTTGGAGACCCAGTACTTC.

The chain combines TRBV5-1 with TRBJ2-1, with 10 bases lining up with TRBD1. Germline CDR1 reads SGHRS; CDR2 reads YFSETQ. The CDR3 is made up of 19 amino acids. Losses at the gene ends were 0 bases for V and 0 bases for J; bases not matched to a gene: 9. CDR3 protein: CASSLARTGGISSYNEQFF. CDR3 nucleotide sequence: TGCGCCAGCAGCTTGGCCCGGACAGGGGGAATTAGCTCCTACAATGAGCAGTTCTTC.

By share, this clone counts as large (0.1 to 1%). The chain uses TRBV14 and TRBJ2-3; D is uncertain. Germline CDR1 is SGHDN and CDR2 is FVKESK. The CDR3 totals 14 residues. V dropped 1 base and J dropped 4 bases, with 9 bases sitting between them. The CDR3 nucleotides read TGTGCCAGCAGCCAAGCCGAGCCCCCAGATACGCAGTATTTT. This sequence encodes CASSQAEPPDTQYF.

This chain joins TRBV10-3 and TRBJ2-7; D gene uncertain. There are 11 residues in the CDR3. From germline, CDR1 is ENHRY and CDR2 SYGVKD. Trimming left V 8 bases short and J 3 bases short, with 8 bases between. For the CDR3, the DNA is TGTGCCATCTCCGCTAGCTACGAGCAGTACTTC. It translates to CAISASYEQYF.

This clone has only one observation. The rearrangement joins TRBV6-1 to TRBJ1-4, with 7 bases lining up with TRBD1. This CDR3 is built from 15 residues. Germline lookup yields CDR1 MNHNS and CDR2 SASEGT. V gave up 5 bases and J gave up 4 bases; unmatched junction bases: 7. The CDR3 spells CASSSGGWNNEKLFF. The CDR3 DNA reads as TGTGCCAGCAGTTCAGGGGGGTGGAATAATGAAAAACTGTTTTTT.

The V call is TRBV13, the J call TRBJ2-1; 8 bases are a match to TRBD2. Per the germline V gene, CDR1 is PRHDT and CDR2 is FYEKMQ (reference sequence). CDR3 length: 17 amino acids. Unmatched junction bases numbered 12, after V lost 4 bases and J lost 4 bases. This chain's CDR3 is CASSSPPLSGDYNEQFF. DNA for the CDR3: TGTGCCAGCAGCTCCCCCCCGCTTAGCGGGGATTACAATGAGCAGTTCTTC.

CDR3 in amino acids: CASSSVAGGAYRADTQYF. DNA for the CDR3: TGTGCCAGCAGCTCCGTAGCGGGGGGTGCTTATCGCGCAGATACGCAGTATTTT. This sequence joins TRBV11-3 and TRBJ2-3; 10 nucleotides align to TRBD2. V was pared by 4 bases and J by 4 bases, with 14 bases of the junction left unmatched. This CDR3 comprises 18 residues. Looked up from germline, CDR1 is SGHNT and CDR2 is YENEEA.

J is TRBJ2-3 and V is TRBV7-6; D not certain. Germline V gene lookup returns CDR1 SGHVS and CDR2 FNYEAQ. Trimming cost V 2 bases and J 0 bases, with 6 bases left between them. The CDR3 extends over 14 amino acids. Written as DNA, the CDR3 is TGTGCCAGCAGCTTATCGGACAGCACAGATACGCAGTATTTT. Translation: CASSLSDSTDTQYF.

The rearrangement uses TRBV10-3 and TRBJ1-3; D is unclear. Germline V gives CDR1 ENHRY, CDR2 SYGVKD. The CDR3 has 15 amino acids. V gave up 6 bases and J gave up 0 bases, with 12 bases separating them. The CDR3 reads CAIREDASSGNTIYF. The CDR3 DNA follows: TGTGCCATCAGGGAGGACGCGAGCTCTGGAAACACCATATATTTT.

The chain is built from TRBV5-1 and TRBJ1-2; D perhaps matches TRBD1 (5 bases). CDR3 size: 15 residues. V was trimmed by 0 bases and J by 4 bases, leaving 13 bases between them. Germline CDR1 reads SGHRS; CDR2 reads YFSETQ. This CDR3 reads CASSLVQGLPYGYTF. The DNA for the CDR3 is TGCGCCAGCAGCTTGGTTCAGGGTCTACCCTATGGCTACACCTTC.

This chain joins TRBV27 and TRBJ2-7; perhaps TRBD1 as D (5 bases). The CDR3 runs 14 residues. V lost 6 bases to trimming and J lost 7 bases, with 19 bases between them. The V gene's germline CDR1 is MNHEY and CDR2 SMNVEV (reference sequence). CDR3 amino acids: CASSKGFRAREQYF. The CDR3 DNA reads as TGTGCCAGCAGCAAGGGGTTTAGGGCTCGGGAGCAGTACTTC.

CDR3 region: CASIDWPSGTEAFF. The CDR3 region has the DNA TGTGCCAGCATCGACTGGCCCAGTGGGACTGAAGCTTTCTTT. The genes are TRBV7-9 and TRBJ1-1, with D unresolved. The V end was cut by 7 bases, the J end by 5 bases, with 17 bases between. CDR3 length: 14 residues. Germline CDR1 SEHNR, CDR2 FQNEAQ (reference sequence).

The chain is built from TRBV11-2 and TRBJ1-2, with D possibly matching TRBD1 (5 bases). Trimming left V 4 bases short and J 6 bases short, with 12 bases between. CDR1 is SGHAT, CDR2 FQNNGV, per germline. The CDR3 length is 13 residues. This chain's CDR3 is CASSSSGWDGYTF. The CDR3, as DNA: TGTGCCAGCAGCTCCTCAGGGTGGGATGGCTACACCTTC.

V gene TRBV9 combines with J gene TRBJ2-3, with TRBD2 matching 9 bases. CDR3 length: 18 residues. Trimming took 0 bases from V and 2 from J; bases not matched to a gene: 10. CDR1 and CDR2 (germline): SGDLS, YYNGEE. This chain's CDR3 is CASSVGVSGGPHTDTQYF. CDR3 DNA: TGTGCCAGCAGCGTAGGGGTTAGCGGGGGCCCACACACAGATACGCAGTATTTT. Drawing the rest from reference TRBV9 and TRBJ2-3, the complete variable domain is DSGVTQTPKHLITATGQRVTLRCSPRSGDLSVYWYQQSLDQGLQFLIQYYNGEERAKGNILERFSAQQFPDLHSELNLSSLELGDSALYFCASSVGVSGGPHTDTQYFGPGTRLTVL.

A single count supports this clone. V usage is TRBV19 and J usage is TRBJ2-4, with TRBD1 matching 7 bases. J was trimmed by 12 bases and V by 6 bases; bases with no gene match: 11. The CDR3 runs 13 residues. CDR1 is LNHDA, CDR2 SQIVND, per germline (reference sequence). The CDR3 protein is CASRATGILPQYF. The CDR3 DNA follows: TGTGCCAGTAGGGCGACAGGGATACTGCCTCAGTACTTC.

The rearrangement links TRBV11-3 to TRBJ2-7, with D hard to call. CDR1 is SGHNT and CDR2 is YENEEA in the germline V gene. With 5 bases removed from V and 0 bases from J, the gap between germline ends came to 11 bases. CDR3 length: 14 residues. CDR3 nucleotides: TGTGCCAGCAGCCCCATCAGGAGCTCCTACGAGCAGTACTTC. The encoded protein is CASSPIRSSYEQYF.